The rows below give T cell receptor beta chains drawn from one sample of a study of blood T cell repertoires in COVID-19. The table came from immunoSEQ multiplex PCR; TCRdb's copy has only in-frame clones and leaves some out. The sample lists 100,000 to 120,000 clones; roughly four fifths were seen once. The sample taken for sequencing was peripheral blood. All receptors derive from a woman aged 60-75 years with acute or convalescent COVID-19. Each CDR3 is given with its conserved first and last residue. A D gene is named only where the DNA matches it firmly. The listing skips clone size in some rows; elsewhere it reads once, few, many or a size class.

abundance | j_gene | d_gene | v_gene | CDR3aa | CDR3nt
once | TRBJ1-1 | TRBD1 | TRBV19 | CASSIVDRGTEAFF | TGTGCCAGTAGTATAGTCGACAGGGGGACTGAAGCTTTCTTT
NA | TRBJ2-3 | NA | TRBV14 | CASSQDHGGDTQYF | TGTGCCAGCAGCCAAGATCACGGGGGAGATACGCAGTATTTT
NA | TRBJ2-3 | TRBD2 | TRBV24-1 | CATSDSRQRGGDTQYF | TGTGCCACCAGTGATTCGCGCCAGCGGGGAGGAGATACGCAGTATTTT
NA | TRBJ1-1 | TRBD1 | TRBV30 | CAWSVVSGGTEAFF | TGTGCCTGGAGTGTTGTCTCAGGGGGGACTGAAGCTTTCTTT
NA | TRBJ1-1 | NA | TRBV27 | CASSLGAGLNTEAFF | TGTGCCAGCAGTCTAGGGGCAGGGTTAAACACTGAAGCTTTCTTT
NA | TRBJ1-1 | NA | TRBV6-1 | CASSERLGGTEAFF | TGTGCCAGCAGTGAACGCCTCGGTGGCACTGAAGCTTTCTTT
few | TRBJ1-2 | TRBD1 | TRBV2 | CASSEDQGGGGYTF | TGTGCCAGCAGTGAAGATCAGGGGGGCGGTGGCTACACCTTC
few | TRBJ2-7 | TRBD2 | TRBV6-6 | CASKRGPDPTYEQYF | TGTGCCAGCAAGCGGGGGCCCGACCCCACCTACGAGCAGTACTTC
NA | TRBJ1-5 | NA | TRBV6-5 | CATQLGGIQPQHF | TGTGCCACTCAACTAGGGGGAATACAGCCCCAGCATTTT
NA | TRBJ2-7 | NA | TRBV5-6 | CASSSRDYEQYF | TGTGCCAGCAGCAGCCGGGACTACGAGCAGTACTTC
NA | TRBJ2-3 | TRBD2 | TRBV13 | CASSLYASGATDTQYF | TGTGCCAGCAGCTTATATGCTAGCGGAGCTACAGATACGCAGTATTTT
NA | TRBJ1-1 | NA | TRBV7-9 | CASSLQGMGTEAFF | TGTGCCAGCAGCTTGCAGGGAATGGGGACTGAAGCTTTCTTT
NA | TRBJ1-5 | NA | TRBV19 | CASSIRYRQSLNQPQHF | TGTGCCAGTAGTATTAGATACAGACAGAGCCTTAATCAGCCCCAGCATTTT
NA | TRBJ1-2 | TRBD1 | TRBV28 | CASRTGTGTPYGYTF | TGTGCCAGCAGGACCGGGACAGGAACACCCTATGGCTACACCTTC
NA | TRBJ2-7 | NA | TRBV29-1 | CSVARSLPGGEQYF | TGCAGCGTTGCGAGGAGTCTGCCAGGGGGGGAGCAGTACTTC
NA | TRBJ2-5 | TRBD2 | TRBV2 | CASSEGGELAGRETQYF | TGTGCCAGCAGTGAAGGGGGCGAACTAGCGGGGAGGGAGACCCAGTACTTC
NA | TRBJ2-1 | NA | TRBV2 | CASEGRGSEQFF | TGTGCCAGCGAGGGCCGGGGGAGTGAGCAGTTCTTC
NA | TRBJ1-6 | NA | TRBV21-1 | CASSKAYGRVPYSYNSPLHF | TGTGCCAGCAGCAAAGCATACGGCAGGGTTCCTTACTCCTATAATTCACCCCTCCACTTT
NA | TRBJ2-3 | TRBD2 | TRBV27 | CASSLFLAGGGADTQYF | TGTGCCAGCAGTTTATTTTTAGCGGGGGGAGGGGCAGATACGCAGTATTTT
NA | TRBJ2-7 | NA | TRBV28 | CASSSPKLVEQYF | TGTGCCAGCAGTTCTCCGAAGCTGGTCGAGCAGTACTTC
NA | TRBJ1-2 | NA | TRBV4-2 | CASSQTRQAQGYGYTF | TGTGCCAGCAGCCAGACAAGACAGGCCCAGGGCTATGGCTACACCTTC
once | TRBJ2-1 | TRBD2 | TRBV4-3 | CASSQDHPAGGLPNEQFF | TGCGCCAGCAGCCAAGATCATCCAGCGGGGGGGCTTCCGAATGAGCAGTTCTTC
once | TRBJ2-7 | NA | TRBV2 | CASSRSYEQYF | TGTGCCAGCAGTCGGTCCTACGAGCAGTACTTC
NA | TRBJ1-2 | NA | TRBV2 | CASSAENYGYTF | TGTGCCAGCAGTGCAGAAAACTATGGCTACACCTTC
once | TRBJ1-5 | NA | TRBV29-1 | CSVYDAGGNQPQHF | TGCAGCGTTTACGACGCCGGGGGCAATCAGCCCCAGCATTTT
NA | TRBJ2-3 | NA | TRBV28 | CASSRGAPTDTQYF | TGTGCCAGCAGTCGGGGGGCCCCCACAGATACGCAGTATTTT
few | TRBJ1-2 | NA | TRBV30 | CAWSVPEANYGYTF | TGTGCCTGGAGTGTACCAGAAGCTAACTATGGCTACACCTTC
NA | TRBJ2-4 | NA | TRBV7-2 | CASSFGGGNIQYF | TGTGCCAGCAGCTTCGGTGGAGGGAACATTCAGTACTTC
NA | TRBJ2-1 | TRBD1 | TRBV12-3/TRBV12-4 | CASSWGTGAEQFF | TGTGCCAGCAGTTGGGGGACAGGGGCTGAGCAGTTCTTC
NA | TRBJ2-2 | TRBD1 | TRBV5-1 | CASSFRQGATGELFF | TGCGCCAGCAGCTTCCGGCAGGGGGCGACCGGGGAGCTGTTTTTT
NA | TRBJ1-1 | NA | TRBV6-5 | CASSYRRREQAFF | TGTGCCAGCAGTTACAGGAGGAGGGAACAAGCTTTCTTT
NA | TRBJ2-3 | TRBD2 | TRBV4-2 | CASSQEWGGGMADTQYF | TGTGCCAGCAGCCAAGAATGGGGCGGGGGAATGGCTGATACGCAGTATTTT
NA | TRBJ1-1 | NA | TRBV2 | CASSEFHAGNTEAFF | TGTGCCAGCAGTGAATTCCACGCGGGGAACACTGAAGCTTTCTTT
NA | TRBJ2-2 | TRBD2 | TRBV5-1 | CASSLGLAGGWNTGELFF | TGCGCCAGCAGCTTGGGTCTAGCGGGGGGCTGGAACACCGGGGAGCTGTTTTTT
NA | TRBJ2-1 | NA | TRBV28 | CASSRLSTQFNEQFF | TGTGCCAGCAGCCGACTTTCTACCCAATTCAATGAGCAGTTCTTC
NA | TRBJ2-7 | NA | TRBV5-1 | CASSLEAYEQYF | TGCGCCAGCAGCTTGGAAGCGTACGAGCAGTACTTC
NA | TRBJ2-7 | TRBD1 | TRBV7-9 | CASSPDRGRREQYF | TGTGCCAGCAGCCCGGACAGGGGGCGCCGCGAGCAGTACTTC
NA | TRBJ1-1 | NA | TRBV11-2 | CASRTTFKNTEAFF | TGTGCCAGCAGGACGACATTTAAGAACACTGAAGCTTTCTTT
NA | TRBJ2-3 | TRBD2 | TRBV19 | CASSQRGARYF | TGTGCCAGTAGCCAGCGGGGGGCCAGGTATTTT
few | TRBJ2-7 | TRBD2 | TRBV6-2/TRBV6-3 | CASSYFGTSGNEQYF | TGTGCCAGCAGCTATTTCGGGACTAGCGGCAACGAGCAGTACTTC
NA | TRBJ2-5 | TRBD1 | TRBV19 | CASSIVGGGETQYF | TGTGCCAGTAGTATCGTAGGGGGCGGAGAGACCCAGTACTTC
NA | TRBJ2-7 | TRBD1 | TRBV5-1 | CASSQGDSSYEQYF | TGCGCCAGCAGCCAGGGGGACAGTTCCTACGAGCAGTACTTC
NA | TRBJ1-1 | TRBD1 | TRBV7-2 | CASSLVPGGSNTEAFF | TGTGCCAGCAGCTTAGTCCCAGGGGGCTCGAACACTGAAGCTTTCTTT
NA | TRBJ2-7 | TRBD1 | TRBV18 | CASSDPGQGAYEQYF | TGTGCCAGCTCAGACCCGGGACAGGGGGCTTACGAGCAGTACTTC
few | TRBJ2-7 | NA | TRBV6-5 | CASSFPGHPIEQYF | TGTGCCAGCAGCTTCCCGGGACACCCCATTGAGCAGTACTTC
NA | TRBJ2-1 | TRBD2 | TRBV5-1 | CASSSSGGFNEQFF | TGCGCCAGCAGCTCCAGCGGGGGCTTCAATGAGCAGTTCTTC
NA | TRBJ1-5 | NA | TRBV6-4 | CASSDPRHSSCHQPQHF | TGTGCCAGCAGTGACCCTCGGCACAGTTCTTGCCATCAGCCCCAGCATTTT
once | TRBJ1-5 | NA | TRBV7-3 | CASSFLGAPEQSAQHF | TGTGCCAGCAGCTTTTTGGGGGCCCCTGAGCAATCAGCCCAGCATTTT
once | TRBJ1-1 | TRBD1 | TRBV7-2 | CASSLIQGDTEAFF | TGTGCCAGCAGCCTAATACAGGGGGACACTGAAGCTTTCTTT
NA | TRBJ1-6 | NA | TRBV19 | CASHPLPGNNSPLHF | TGTGCCTCCCATCCCCTGCCCGGGAATAATTCACCCCTCCACTTT
few | TRBJ1-1 | NA | TRBV5-1 | CASSLDWGGTEAFF | TGCGCCAGCAGCTTGGATTGGGGAGGCACTGAAGCTTTCTTT
NA | TRBJ2-1 | TRBD1 | TRBV9 | CASSEQGASYNEQFF | TGTGCCAGCAGCGAACAGGGGGCGTCCTACAATGAGCAGTTCTTC
few | TRBJ1-2 | NA | TRBV6-5 | CASSYSARGDYGYTF | TGTGCCAGCAGTTACTCCGCCCGGGGGGACTATGGCTACACCTTC
NA | TRBJ2-7 | NA | TRBV6-2/TRBV6-3 | CASSQLASSYEQYF | TGTGCCAGCAGTCAACTAGCTTCGTCCTACGAGCAGTACTTC
NA | TRBJ1-4 | NA | TRBV18 | CASSPRGGSSNEKLFF | TGTGCCAGCTCGCCGAGGGGAGGCTCTTCTAATGAAAAACTGTTTTTT